This T cell receptor beta chain was sequenced for a study of blood T cell repertoires in COVID-19. Across the whole study: The United States, Italy and Spain supplied acute and convalescent COVID-19 samples.

Enrolled through a virtual design, the participants were between roughly 18 and 95 years of age and came from about two dozen US areas. Allocation to cohorts depended on clinical history reported by the participants. In the original processing: Reference gene primer amplification gave estimated nucleated cell counts. Using immunoSEQ multiplex PCR, the repertoire was profiled, and TCRdb retains in-frame clones only, with some absent. That table furnishes V, J and clone size, whereas the DNA furnished D and trimming. This table has about 220,000 clones, about 91% appearing once. Sequencing was carried out using PBMCs or T cells enriched from blood (not recorded which). The sequence came from a woman aged 25 to 45 with acute COVID-19.

CDR3 nucleotides: TGTGCCAGCAGCTCCTTCGTCCGGGTTAGGTCCTATAATTCACCCCTCCACTTT. Residues: CASSSFVRVRSYNSPLHF. The genes are TRBV7-9 and TRBJ1-6; D is ambiguous. Germline V gives CDR1 SEHNR, CDR2 FQNEAQ (reference sequence). This CDR3 contains 18 residues. The V and J ends lost 4 bases and 1 base respectively, with 17 bases between them. The entire variable domain, with the rest obtained from reference TRBV7-9 and TRBJ1-6, is as follows: DTGVSQNPRHKITKRGQNVTFRCDPISEHNRLYWYRQTLGQGPEFLTYFQNEAQLEKSRLLSDRFSAERPKGSFSTLEIQRTEQGDSAMYLCASSSFVRVRSYNSPLHFGNGTRLTVT.